This section outlines one T cell receptor (beta chain) sequence together with its context. A junction boundary mismatches the germline segment, possibly from a read error. Sequencing used immunoSEQ multiplex PCR; TCRdb keeps in-frame clones, though not all of them. The table shows 15,000 to 20,000 clones, with about 80% occurring only once. These data come from a study of blood T cell repertoires in COVID-19. CDR3 length: 14 amino acids. Germline lookup yields CDR1 SGHRS and CDR2 YFSETQ. The receptor was isolated from a man between 60 and 75 years old with active or convalescent COVID-19. The sequencing sample was made of peripheral blood. V is TRBV5-1 and J is TRBJ1-1; 10 positions match TRBD1. The DNA for the CDR3 is TGCGCCAGCAGTTTGGACAGGGGGGACACTGAAGCTTTCTTT. This sequence encodes CASSLDRGDTEAFF.